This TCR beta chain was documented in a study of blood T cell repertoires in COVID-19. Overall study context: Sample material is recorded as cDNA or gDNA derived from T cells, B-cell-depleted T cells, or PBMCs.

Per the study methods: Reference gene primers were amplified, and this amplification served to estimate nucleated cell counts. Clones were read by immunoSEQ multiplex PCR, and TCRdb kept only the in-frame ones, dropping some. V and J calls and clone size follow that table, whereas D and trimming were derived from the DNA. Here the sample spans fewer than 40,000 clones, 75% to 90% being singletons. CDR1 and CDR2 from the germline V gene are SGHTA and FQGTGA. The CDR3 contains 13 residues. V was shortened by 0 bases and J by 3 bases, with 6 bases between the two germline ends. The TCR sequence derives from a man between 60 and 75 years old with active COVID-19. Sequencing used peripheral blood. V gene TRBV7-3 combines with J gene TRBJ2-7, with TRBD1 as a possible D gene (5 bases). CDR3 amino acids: CASSLTRDYEQYF. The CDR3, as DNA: TGTGCCAGCAGCTTAACCAGGGACTACGAGCAGTACTTC.